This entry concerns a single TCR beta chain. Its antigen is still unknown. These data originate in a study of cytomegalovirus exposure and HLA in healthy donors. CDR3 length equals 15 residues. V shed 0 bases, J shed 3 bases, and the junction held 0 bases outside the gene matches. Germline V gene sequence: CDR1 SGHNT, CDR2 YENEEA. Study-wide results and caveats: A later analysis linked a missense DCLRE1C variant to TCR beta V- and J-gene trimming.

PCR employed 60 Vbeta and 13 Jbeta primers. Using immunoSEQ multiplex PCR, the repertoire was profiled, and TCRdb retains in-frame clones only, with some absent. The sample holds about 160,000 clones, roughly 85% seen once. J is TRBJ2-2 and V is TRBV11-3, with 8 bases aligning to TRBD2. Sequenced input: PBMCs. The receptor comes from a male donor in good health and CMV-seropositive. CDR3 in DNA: TGTGCCAGCAGCTTAGACGGGAGGGACACCGGGGAGCTGTTTTTT. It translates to CASSLDGRDTGELFF.